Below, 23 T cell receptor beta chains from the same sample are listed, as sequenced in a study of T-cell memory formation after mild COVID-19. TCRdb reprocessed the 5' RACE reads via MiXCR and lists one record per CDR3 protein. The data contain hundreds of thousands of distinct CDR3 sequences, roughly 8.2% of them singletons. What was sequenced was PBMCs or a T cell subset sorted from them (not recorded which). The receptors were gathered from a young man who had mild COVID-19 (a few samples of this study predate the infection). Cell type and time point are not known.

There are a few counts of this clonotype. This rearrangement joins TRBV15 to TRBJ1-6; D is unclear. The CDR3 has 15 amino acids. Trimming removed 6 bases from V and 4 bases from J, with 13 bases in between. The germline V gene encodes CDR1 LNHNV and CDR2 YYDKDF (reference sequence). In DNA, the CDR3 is TGTGCCACCAGGGGAACCCGAGAATATAATTCACCCCTCCACTTT. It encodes CATRGTREYNSPLHF.

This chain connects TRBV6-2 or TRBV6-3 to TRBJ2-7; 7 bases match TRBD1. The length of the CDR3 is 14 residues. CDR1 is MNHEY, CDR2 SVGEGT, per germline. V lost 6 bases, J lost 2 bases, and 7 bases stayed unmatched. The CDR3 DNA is TGTGCCAGCAGACCCCAGGGGGAGACCTACGAGCAGTACGTC. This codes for CASRPQGETYEQYV.

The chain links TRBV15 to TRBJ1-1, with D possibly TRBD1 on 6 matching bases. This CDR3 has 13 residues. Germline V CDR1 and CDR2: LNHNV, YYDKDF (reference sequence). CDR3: CAVGMRGEVEAFF. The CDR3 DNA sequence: TGTGCTGTCGGCATGAGGGGGGAGGTTGAAGCTTTCTTT.

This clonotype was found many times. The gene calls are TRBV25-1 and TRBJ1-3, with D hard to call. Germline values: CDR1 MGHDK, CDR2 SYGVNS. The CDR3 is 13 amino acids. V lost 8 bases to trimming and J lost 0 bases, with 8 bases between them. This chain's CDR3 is CASERDSGNTIYF. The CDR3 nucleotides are TGTGCCAGCGAGAGGGACTCTGGAAACACCATATATTTT.

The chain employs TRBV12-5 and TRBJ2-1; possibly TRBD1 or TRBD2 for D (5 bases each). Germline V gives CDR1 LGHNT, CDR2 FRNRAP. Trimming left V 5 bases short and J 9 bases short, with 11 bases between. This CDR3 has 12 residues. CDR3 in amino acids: CASGDRGGEQFF. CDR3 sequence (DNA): TGTGCTAGTGGTGACCGGGGCGGTGAGCAGTTCTTC.

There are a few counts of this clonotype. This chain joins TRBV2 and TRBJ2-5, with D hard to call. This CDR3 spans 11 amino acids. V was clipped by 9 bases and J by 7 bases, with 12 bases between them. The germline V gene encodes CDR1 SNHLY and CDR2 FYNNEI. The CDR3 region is CASTTSLTQYF. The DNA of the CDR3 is TGTGCCAGTACAACCTCTCTGACCCAGTACTTC.

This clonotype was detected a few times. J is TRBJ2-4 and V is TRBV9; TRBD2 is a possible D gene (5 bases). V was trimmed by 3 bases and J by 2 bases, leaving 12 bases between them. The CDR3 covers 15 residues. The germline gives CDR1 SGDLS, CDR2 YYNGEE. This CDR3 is CASSGNEGTKNIQYF. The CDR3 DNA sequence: TGTGCCAGCAGCGGAAACGAGGGAACCAAAAACATTCAGTACTTC.

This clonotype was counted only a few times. The CDR3 bases are TGTGCCAGCACTAGCTATACCAGGGGCCTCTATGGCTACACCTTC. Its translation: CASTSYTRGLYGYTF. V is TRBV7-2 and J is TRBJ1-2; tentatively, D is TRBD1 (6 bases). Germline CDR1 is SGHTA and CDR2 is FQGNSA. Trimming removed 7 bases at V and 4 bases at J, with 19 bases between. The CDR3 extends over 15 amino acids.

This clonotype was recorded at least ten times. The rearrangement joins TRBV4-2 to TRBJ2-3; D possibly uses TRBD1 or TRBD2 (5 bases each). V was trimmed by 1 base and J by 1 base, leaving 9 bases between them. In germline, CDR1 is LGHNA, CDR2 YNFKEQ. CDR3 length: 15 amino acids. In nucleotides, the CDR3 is TGTGCCAGCAGCCAAGGGGACGGTCGCACAGATACGCAGTATTTT. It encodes CASSQGDGRTDTQYF.

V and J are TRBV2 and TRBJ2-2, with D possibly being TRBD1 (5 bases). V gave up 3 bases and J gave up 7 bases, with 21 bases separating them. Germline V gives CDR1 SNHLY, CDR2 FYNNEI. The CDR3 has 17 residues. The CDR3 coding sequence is TGTGCCAGCAGTGAGATGACAGCCTCGGTAGGAAACGGGGAGCTGTTTTTT. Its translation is CASSEMTASVGNGELFF.

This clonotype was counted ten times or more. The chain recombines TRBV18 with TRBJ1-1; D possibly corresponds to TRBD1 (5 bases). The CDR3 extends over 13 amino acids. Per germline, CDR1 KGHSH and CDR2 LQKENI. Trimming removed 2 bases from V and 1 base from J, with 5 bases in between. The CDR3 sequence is CASSPGANTEAFF. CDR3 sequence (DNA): TGTGCCAGCTCACCAGGGGCGAACACTGAAGCTTTCTTT. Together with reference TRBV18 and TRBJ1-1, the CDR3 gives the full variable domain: NAGVMQNPRHLVRRRGQEARLRCSPMKGHSHVYWYRQLPEEGLKFMVYLQKENIIDESGMPKERFSAEFPKEGPSILRIQQVVRGDSAAYFCASSPGANTEAFFGQGTRLTVV.

CDR3 nucleotides: TGTGCCAGCGGTTTCGTAGGACTCTACGAGCAGTACGTC. This codes for CASGFVGLYEQYV. The chain employs TRBV6-2 or TRBV6-3 and TRBJ2-7, with D possibly matching TRBD2 (5 bases). V was clipped by 8 bases and J by 3 bases, with 14 bases between them. CDR3 size: 13 residues. CDR1 and CDR2 from the germline V gene are MNHEY and SVGEGT.

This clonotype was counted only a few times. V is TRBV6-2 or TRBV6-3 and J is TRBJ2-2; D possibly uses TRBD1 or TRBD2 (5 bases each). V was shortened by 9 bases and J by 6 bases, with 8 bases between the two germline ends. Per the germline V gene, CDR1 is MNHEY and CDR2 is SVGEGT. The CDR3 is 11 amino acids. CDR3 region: CASWGSGELFF. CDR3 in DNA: TGTGCCAGTTGGGGGTCCGGGGAGCTGTTTTTT.

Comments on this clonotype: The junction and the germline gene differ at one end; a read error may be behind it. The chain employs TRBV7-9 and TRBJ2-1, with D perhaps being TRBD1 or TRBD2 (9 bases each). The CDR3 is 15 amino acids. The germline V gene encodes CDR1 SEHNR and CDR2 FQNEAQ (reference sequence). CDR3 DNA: TGTGCCAGCAGCCTAGCGGGACAGGGCAGCAATGAGCAGTTCTTC. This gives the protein CASSLAGQGSNEQFF.

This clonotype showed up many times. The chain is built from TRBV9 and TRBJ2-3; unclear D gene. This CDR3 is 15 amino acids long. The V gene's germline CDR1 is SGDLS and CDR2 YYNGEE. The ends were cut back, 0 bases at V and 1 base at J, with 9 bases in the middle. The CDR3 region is CASSVVGWRTDTQYF. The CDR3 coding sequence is TGTGCCAGCAGCGTAGTGGGGTGGCGCACAGATACGCAGTATTTT.

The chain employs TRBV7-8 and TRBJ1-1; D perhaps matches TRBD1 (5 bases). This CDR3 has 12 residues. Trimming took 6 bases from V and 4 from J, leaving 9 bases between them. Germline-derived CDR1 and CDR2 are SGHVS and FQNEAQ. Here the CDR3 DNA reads TGTGCCAGCAGAAGACAGACCACTGAAGCTTTCTTT. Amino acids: CASRRQTTEAFF.

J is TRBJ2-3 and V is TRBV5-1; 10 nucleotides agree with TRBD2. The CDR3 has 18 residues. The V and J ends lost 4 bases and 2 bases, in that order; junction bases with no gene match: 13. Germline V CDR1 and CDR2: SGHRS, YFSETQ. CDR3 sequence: CASSGVGLAGAFTDTQYF. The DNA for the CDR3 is TGCGCCAGCAGCGGCGTAGGGCTAGCGGGGGCCTTCACAGATACGCAGTATTTT. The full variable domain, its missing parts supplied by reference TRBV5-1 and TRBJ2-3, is KAGVTQTPRYLIKTRGQQVTLSCSPISGHRSVSWYQQTPGQGLQFLFEYFSETQRNKGNFPGRFSGRQFSNSRSEMNVSTLELGDSALYLCASSGVGLAGAFTDTQYFGPGTRLTVL.

The CDR3 loop is CATSETGAWGETQYF. The CDR3 bases are TGTGCCACCAGTGAAACCGGGGCCTGGGGAGAGACCCAGTACTTC. The chain is built from TRBV24-1 and TRBJ2-5; D may match TRBD1 or TRBD2 (5 bases each). V was clipped by 4 bases and J by 4 bases, with 15 bases between them. The CDR3 spans 15 residues. CDR1 and CDR2 from the germline V gene are KGHDR and SFDVKD.

This CDR3 reads CASRQGALHSGNTIYF. The CDR3 DNA reads as TGCGCCAGCAGACAGGGGGCTCTTCACTCTGGAAACACCATATATTTT. V is TRBV4-1 and J is TRBJ1-3; the match to TRBD1 covers 9 bases. V trimming: 6 bases; J trimming: 0 bases; junction bases outside the gene matches: 6. Germline CDR1 is MGHRA and CDR2 is YSYEKL. This CDR3 spans 16 amino acids.

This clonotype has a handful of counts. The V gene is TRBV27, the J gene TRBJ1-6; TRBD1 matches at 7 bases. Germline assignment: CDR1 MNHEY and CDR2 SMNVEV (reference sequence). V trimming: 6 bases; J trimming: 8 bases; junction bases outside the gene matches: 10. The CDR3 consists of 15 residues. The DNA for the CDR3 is TGTGCCAGCAGGCCCCCGGGACAGCCTTATTCACCCCTCCACTTT. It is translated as CASRPPGQPYSPLHF.

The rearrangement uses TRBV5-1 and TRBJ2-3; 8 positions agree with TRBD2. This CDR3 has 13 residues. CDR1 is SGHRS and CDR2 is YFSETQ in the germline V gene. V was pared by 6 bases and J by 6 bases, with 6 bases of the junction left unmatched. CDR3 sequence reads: CASTSGGEDTQYF. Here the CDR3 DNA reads TGCGCCAGCACTTCCGGGGGGGAGGATACGCAGTATTTT. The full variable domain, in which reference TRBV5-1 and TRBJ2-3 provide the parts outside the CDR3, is KAGVTQTPRYLIKTRGQQVTLSCSPISGHRSVSWYQQTPGQGLQFLFEYFSETQRNKGNFPGRFSGRQFSNSRSEMNVSTLELGDSALYLCASTSGGEDTQYFGPGTRLTVL.

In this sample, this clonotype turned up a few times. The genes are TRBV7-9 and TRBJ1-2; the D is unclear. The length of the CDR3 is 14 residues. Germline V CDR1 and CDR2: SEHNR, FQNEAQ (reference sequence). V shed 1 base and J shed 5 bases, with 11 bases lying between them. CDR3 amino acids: CASSLVFGDYGYTF. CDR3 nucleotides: TGTGCCAGCAGCTTAGTATTCGGGGATTATGGCTACACCTTC.

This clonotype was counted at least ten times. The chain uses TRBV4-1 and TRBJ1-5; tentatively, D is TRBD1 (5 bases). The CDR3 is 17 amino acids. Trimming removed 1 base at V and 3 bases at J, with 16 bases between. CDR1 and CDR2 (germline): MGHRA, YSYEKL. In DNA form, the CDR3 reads TGCGCCAGCAGCCAAGGGCAGGGCAGGCTCATCAATCAGCCCCAGCATTTT. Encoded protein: CASSQGQGRLINQPQHF.